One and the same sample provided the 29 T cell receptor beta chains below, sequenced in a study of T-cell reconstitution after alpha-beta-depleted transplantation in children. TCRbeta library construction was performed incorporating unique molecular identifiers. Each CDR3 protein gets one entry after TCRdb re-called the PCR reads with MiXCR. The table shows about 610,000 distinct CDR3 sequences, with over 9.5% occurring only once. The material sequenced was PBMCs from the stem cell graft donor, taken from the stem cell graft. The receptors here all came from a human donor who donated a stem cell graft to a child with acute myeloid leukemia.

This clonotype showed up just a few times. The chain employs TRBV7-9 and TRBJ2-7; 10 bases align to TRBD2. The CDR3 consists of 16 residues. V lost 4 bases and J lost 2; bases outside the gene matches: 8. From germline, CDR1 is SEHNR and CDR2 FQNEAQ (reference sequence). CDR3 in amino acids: CASSSIRTSGTYEQYF. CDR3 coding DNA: TGTGCCAGCAGCTCCATTCGGACTAGCGGAACCTACGAGCAGTACTTC. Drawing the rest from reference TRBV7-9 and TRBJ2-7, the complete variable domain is DTGVSQNPRHKITKRGQNVTFRCDPISEHNRLYWYRQTLGQGPEFLTYFQNEAQLEKSRLLSDRFSAERPKGSFSTLEIQRTEQGDSAMYLCASSSIRTSGTYEQYFGPGTRLTVT.

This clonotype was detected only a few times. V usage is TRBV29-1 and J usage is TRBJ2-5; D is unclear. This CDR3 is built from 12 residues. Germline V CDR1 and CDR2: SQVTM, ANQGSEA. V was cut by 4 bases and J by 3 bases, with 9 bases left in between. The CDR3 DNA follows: TGCAGCGTTGTTGGCGTCGAAGAGACCCAGTACTTC. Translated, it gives CSVVGVEETQYF.

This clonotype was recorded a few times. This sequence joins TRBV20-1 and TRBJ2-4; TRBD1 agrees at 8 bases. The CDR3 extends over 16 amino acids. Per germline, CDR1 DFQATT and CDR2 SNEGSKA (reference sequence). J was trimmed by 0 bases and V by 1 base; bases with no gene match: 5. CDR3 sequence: CSARAGQALAKNIQYF. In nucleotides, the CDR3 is TGCAGTGCTAGAGCGGGACAGGCTCTAGCCAAAAACATTCAGTACTTC.

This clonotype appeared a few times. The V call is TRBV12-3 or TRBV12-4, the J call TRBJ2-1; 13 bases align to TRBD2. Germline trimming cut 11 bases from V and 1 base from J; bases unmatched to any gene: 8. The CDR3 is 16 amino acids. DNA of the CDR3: TGTGCCGCGGGACTAGCGGGAATAAGATCCTACAATGAGCAGTTCTTC. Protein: CAAGLAGIRSYNEQFF.

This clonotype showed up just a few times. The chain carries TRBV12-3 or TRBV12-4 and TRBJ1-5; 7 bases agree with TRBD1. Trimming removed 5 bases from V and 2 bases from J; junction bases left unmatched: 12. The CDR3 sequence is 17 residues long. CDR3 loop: CASSARQGGVRNQPQHF. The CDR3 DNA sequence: TGTGCCAGCAGTGCTCGACAGGGAGGGGTTCGCAATCAGCCCCAGCATTTT.

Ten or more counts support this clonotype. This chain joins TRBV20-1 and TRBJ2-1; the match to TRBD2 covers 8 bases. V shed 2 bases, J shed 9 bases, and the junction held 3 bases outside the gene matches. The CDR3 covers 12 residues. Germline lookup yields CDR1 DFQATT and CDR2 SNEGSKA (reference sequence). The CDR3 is CSARIAGSEQFF. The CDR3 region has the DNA TGCAGTGCTAGAATAGCGGGAAGTGAGCAGTTCTTC.

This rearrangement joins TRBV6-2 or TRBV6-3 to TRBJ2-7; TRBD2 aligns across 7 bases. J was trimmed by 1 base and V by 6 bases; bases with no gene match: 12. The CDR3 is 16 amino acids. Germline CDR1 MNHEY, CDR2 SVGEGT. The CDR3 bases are TGTGCCAGCAGCCCCCACATCGGACTAGAATCCTACGAGCAGTACTTC. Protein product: CASSPHIGLESYEQYF.

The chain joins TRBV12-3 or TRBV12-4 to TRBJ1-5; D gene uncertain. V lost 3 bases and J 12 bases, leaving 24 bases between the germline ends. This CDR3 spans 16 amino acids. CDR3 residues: CASSFSGIGSGKVQHF. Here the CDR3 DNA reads TGTGCCAGCAGTTTTTCGGGGATTGGGTCTGGAAAAGTCCAGCATTTT.

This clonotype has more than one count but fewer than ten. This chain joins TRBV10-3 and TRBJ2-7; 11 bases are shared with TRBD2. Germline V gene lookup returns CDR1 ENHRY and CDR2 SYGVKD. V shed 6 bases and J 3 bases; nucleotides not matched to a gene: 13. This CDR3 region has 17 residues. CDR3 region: CAIRTSGKSGVGYEQYF. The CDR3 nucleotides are TGTGCCATCAGGACTAGCGGGAAGAGCGGAGTCGGCTACGAGCAGTACTTC.

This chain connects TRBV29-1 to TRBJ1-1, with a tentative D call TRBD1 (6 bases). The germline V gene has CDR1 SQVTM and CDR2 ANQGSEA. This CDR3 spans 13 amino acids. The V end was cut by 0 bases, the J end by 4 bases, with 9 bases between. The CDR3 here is CSVEEGGGTEAFF. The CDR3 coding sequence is TGCAGCGTTGAAGAGGGAGGGGGCACTGAAGCTTTCTTT.

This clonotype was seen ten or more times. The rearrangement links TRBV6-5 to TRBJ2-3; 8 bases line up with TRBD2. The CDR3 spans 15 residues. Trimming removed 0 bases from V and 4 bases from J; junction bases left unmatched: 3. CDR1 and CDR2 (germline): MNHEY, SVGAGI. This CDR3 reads CASSYSAGGSDTQYF. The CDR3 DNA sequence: TGTGCCAGCAGTTACTCTGCGGGAGGATCAGATACGCAGTATTTT.

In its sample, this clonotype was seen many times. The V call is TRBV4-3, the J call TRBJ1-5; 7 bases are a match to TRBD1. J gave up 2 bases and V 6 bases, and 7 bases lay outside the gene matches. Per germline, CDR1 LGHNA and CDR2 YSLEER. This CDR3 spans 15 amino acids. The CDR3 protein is CASRTGVGGNQPQHF. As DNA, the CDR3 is TGCGCCAGCAGAACAGGGGTAGGTGGCAATCAGCCCCAGCATTTT.

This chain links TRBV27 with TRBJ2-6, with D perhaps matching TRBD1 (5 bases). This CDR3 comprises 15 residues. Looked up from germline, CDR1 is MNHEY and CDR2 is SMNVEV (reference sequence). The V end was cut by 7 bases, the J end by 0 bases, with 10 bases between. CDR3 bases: TGTGCCAGCACCGGACACAGCTCTGGGGCCAACGTCCTGACTTTC. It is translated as CASTGHSSGANVLTF.

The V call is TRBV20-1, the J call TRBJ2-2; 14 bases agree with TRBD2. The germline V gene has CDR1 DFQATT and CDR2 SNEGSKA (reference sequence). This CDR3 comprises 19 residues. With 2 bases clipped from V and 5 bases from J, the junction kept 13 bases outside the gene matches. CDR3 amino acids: CSARPFGGLAGEETGELFF. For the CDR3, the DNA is TGCAGTGCTAGACCCTTTGGGGGACTAGCGGGAGAGGAAACCGGGGAGCTGTTTTTT.

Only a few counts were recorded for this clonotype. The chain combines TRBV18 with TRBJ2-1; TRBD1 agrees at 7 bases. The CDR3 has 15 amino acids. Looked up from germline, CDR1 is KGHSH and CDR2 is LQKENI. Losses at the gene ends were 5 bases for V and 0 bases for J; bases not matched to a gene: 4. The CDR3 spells CASSTTGASYNEQFF. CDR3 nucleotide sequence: TGTGCCAGCTCAACCACAGGGGCCTCCTACAATGAGCAGTTCTTC.

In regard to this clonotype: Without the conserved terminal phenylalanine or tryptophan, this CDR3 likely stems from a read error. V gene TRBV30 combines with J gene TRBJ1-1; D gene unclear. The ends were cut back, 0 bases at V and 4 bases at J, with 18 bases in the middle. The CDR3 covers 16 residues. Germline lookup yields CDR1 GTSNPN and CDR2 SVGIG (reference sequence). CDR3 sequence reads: CAWSVPRQFEGTEAFS. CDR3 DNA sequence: TGTGCCTGGAGTGTACCGCGCCAGTTTGAGGGCACTGAAGCTTTCTCT.

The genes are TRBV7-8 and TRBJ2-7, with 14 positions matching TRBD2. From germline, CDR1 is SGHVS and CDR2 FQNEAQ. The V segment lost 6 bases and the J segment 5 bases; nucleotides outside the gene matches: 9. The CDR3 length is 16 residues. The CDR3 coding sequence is TGTGCCAGCAGAGGACTAGCGGGAGGCCGAAGCGACGAGCAGTACTTC. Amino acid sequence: CASRGLAGGRSDEQYF.

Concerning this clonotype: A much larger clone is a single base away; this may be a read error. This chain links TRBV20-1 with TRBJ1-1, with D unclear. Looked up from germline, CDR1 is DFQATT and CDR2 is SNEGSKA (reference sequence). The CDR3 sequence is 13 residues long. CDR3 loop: CCAREVGFTEAFF. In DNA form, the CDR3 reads TGCTGTGCCAGAGAGGTTGGGTTCACTGAAGCTTTCTTT.

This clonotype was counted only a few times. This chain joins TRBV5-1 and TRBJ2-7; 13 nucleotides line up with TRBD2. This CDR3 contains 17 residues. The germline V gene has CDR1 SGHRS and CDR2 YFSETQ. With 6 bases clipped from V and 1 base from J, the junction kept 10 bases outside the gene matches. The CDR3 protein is CASMTGTSGTVSYEQYF. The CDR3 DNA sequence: TGCGCCAGCATGACCGGGACTAGCGGGACGGTGTCCTACGAGCAGTACTTC.

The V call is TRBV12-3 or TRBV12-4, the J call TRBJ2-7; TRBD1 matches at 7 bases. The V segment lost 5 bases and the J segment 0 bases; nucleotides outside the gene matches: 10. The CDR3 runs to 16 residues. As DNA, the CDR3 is TGTGCCAGCAGTGTCCGACAGGGCAATCTCTCCTACGAGCAGTACTTC. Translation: CASSVRQGNLSYEQYF.

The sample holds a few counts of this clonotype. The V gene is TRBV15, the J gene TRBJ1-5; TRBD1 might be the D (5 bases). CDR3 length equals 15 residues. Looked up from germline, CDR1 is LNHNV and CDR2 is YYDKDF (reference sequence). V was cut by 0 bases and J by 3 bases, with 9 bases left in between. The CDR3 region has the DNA TGTGCCACCAGCAGAGATAAGACAGACAATCAGCCCCAGCATTTT. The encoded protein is CATSRDKTDNQPQHF. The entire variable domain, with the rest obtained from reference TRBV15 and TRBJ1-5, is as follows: DAMVIQNPRYQVTQFGKPVTLSCSQTLNHNVMYWYQQKSSQAPKLLFHYYDKDFNNEADTPDNFQSRRPNTSFCFLDIRSPGLGDTAMYLCATSRDKTDNQPQHFGDGTRLSIL.

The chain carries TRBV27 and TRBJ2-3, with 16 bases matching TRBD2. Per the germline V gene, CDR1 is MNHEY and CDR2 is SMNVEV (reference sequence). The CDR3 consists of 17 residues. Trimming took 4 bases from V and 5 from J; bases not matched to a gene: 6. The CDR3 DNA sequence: TGTGCCAGCAGTTCTGGGACTAGCGGGAGGGCCGGAGATACGCAGTATTTT. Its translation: CASSSGTSGRAGDTQYF.

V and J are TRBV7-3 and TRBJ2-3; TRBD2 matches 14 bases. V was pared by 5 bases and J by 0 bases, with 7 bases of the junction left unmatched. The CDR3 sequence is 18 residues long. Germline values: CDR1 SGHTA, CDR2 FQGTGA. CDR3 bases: TGTGCCAGCAGCGTATCGGGACTAGCGGGAGTCAGCACAGATACGCAGTATTTT. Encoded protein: CASSVSGLAGVSTDTQYF.

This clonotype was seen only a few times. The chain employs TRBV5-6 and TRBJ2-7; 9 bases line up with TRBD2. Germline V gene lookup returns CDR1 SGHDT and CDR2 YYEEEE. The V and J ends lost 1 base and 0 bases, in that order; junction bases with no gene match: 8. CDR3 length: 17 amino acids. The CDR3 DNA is TGTGCCAGCAGCTTGATCCTAGCGGGGATTACCTCCTACGAGCAGTACTTC. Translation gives CASSLILAGITSYEQYF.

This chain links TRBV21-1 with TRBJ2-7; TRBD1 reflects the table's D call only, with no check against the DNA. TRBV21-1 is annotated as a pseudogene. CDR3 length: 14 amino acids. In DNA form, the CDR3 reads TGTGCCAGCAGTTCCCCGGGATCCACTTACGAGCAGTACTTC. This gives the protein CASSSPGSTYEQYF.

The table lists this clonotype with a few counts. DNA for the CDR3: TGTGCCAGCAGCTTAGCTACCCCCTATGCGCAGCGGGGTGAAAAACTGTTTTTT. It translates to CASSLATPYAQRGEKLFF. V usage is TRBV7-2 and J usage is TRBJ1-4; D is unresolved. This CDR3 has 18 amino acids. Trimming shortened V by 0 bases and J by 7 bases, and 21 bases separated the two germline ends. In germline, CDR1 is SGHTA, CDR2 FQGNSA.

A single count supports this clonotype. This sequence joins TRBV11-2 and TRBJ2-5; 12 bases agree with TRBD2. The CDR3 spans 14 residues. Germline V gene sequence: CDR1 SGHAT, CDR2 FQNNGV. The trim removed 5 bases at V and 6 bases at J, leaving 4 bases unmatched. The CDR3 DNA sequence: TGTGCCAGCAGCCTAGCGGGAGGGCCGAAGACCCAGTACTTC. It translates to CASSLAGGPKTQYF.

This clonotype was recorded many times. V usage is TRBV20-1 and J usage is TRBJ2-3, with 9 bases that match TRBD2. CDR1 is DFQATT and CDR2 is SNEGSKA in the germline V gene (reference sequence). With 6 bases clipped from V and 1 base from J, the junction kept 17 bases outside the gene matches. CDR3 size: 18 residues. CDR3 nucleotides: TGCAGTGCCCCATTAGCGGGAGCTTTGGGGCAGCGCACAGATACGCAGTATTTT. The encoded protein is CSAPLAGALGQRTDTQYF.

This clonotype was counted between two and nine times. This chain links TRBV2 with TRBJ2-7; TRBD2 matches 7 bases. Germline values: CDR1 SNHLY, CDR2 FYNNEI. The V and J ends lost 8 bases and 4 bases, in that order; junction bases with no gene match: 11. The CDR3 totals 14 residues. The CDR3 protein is CASVRGSPGYEQYF. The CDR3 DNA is TGTGCCAGCGTCCGCGGGAGCCCCGGATACGAGCAGTACTTC.